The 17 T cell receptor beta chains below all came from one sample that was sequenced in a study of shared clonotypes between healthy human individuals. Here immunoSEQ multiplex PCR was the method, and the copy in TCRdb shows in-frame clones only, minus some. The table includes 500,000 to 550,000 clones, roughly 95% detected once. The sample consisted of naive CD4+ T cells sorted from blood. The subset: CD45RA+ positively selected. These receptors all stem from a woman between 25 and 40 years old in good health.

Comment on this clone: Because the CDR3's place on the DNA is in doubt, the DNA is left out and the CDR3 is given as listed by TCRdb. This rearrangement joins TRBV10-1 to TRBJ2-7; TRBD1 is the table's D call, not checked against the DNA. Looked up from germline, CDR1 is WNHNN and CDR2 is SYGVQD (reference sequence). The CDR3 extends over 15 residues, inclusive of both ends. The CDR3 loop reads CASSSSGQGLYEQYF.

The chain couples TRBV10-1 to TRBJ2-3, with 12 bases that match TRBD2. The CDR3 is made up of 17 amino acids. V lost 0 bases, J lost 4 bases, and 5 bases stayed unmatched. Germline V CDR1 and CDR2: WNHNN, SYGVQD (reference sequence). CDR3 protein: CASSESTSGRGADTQYF. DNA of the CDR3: TGCGCCAGCAGTGAGTCGACTAGCGGGAGAGGCGCAGATACGCAGTATTTT.

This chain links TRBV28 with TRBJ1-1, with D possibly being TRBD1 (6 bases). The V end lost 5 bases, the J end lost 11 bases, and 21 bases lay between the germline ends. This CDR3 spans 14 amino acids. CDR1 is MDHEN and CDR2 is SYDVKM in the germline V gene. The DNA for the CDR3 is TGTGCCAGCAGTACCGGGACAACGGGAGGAGGGGCTTTCTTT. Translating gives CASSTGTTGGGAFF. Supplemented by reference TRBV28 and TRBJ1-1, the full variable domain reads DVKVTQSSRYLVKRTGEKVFLECVQDMDHENMFWYRQDPGLGLRLIYFSYDVKMKEKGDIPEGYSVSREKKERFSLILESASTNQTSMYLCASSTGTTGGGAFFGQGTRLTVV.

The CDR3: CASSQETVSGANVLTF. The CDR3 DNA reads as TGCGCCAGCAGCCAAGAGACAGTCTCTGGGGCCAACGTCCTGACTTTC. The chain uses TRBV4-1 and TRBJ2-6; TRBD1 is a possible D gene (5 bases). There are 16 residues in the CDR3. Trimming took 0 bases from V and 0 from J, leaving 6 bases between them. Germline CDR1 is MGHRA and CDR2 is YSYEKL.

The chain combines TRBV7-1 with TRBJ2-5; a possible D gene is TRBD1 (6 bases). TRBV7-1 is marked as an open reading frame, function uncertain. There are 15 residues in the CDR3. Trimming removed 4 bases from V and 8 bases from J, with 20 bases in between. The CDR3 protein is CASSLAFQGQYTQYF. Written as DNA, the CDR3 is TGTGCCAGCAGCTTAGCGTTCCAGGGGCAGTATACCCAGTACTTC.

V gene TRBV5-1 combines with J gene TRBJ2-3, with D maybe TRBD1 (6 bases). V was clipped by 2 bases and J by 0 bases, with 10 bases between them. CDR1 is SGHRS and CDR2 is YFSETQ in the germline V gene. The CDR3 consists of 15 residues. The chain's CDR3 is CASSFTGPSTDTQYF. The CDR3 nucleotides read TGCGCCAGCAGCTTCACAGGGCCAAGCACAGATACGCAGTATTTT.

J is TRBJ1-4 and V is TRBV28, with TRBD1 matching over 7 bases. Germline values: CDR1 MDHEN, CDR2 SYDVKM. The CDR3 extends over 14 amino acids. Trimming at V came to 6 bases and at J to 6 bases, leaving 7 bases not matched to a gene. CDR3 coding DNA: TGTGCCAGCAGCCAAGGGACAGTGGATGAAAAACTGTTTTTT. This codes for CASSQGTVDEKLFF.

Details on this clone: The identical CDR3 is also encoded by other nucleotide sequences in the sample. The chain's CDR3 is CASSPGTGDYEQYF. CDR3 DNA sequence: TGTGCCAGCTCACCAGGGACAGGGGACTACGAGCAGTACTTC. This chain connects TRBV18 to TRBJ2-7; 10 bases align to TRBD1. The CDR3 extends over 14 amino acids. The junction had 1 base not matched to a gene; V was cut back by 2 bases and J by 3 bases. Germline V CDR1 and CDR2: KGHSH, LQKENI.

CDR3 amino acids: CASSFSRLNTEAFF. The CDR3 region has the DNA TGTGCCAGCAGTTTTTCGAGACTGAACACTGAAGCTTTCTTT. The chain recombines TRBV28 with TRBJ1-1, with D hard to call. In germline, CDR1 is MDHEN, CDR2 SYDVKM. The CDR3 is 14 residues long. V gave up 3 bases and J gave up 0 bases, with 8 bases separating them.

CDR3 nucleotide sequence: TGCGCCAGCAGCTACTTGTCCACTAGCGGTGGAAACACCATATATTTT. As protein: CASSYLSTSGGNTIYF. The chain employs TRBV5-1 and TRBJ1-3; no firm D call. Germline loops: CDR1 SGHRS, CDR2 YFSETQ. CDR3 length: 16 amino acids. Between the trimmed V and J ends, which lost 3 bases and 3 bases, there was a span of 16 bases.

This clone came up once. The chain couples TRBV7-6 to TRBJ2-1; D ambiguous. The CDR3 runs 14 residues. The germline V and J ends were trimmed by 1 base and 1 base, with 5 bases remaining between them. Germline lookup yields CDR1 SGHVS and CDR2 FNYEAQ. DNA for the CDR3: TGTGCCAGCAGCTTAGGGCTATCCTACAATGAGCAGTTCTTC. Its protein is CASSLGLSYNEQFF.

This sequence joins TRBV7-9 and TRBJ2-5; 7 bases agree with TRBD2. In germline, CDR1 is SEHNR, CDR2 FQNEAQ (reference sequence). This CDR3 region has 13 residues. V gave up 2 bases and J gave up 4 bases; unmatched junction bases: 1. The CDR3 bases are TGTGCCAGCAGCTTATCGGGAGGAGAGACCCAGTACTTC. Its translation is CASSLSGGETQYF.

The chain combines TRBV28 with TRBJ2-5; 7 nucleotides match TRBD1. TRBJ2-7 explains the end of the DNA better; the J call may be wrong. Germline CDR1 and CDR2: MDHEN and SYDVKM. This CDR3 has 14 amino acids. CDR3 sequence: CASSSNRGKYEQYF. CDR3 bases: TGTGCCAGCAGTTCAAACAGGGGAAAATACGAGCAGTACTTC.

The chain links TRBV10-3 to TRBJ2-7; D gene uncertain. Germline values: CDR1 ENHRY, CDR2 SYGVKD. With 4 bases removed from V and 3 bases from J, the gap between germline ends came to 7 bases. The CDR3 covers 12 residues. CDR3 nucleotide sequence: TGTGCCATCAGTGCCGGCGACTACGAGCAGTACTTC. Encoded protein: CAISAGDYEQYF.

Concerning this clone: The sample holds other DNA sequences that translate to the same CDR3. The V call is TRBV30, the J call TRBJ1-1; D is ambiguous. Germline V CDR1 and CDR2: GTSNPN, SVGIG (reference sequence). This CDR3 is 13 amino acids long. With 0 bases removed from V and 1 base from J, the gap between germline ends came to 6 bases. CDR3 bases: TGTGCCTGGAGTGTACGGGGGAACACTGAAGCTTTCTTT. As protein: CAWSVRGNTEAFF.

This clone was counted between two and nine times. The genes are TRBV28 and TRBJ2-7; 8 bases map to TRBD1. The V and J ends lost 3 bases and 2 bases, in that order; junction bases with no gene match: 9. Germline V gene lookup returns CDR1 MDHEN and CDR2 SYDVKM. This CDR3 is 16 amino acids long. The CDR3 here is CASSLAGTGRPYEQYF. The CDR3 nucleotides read TGTGCCAGCAGTTTGGCAGGGACAGGCCGTCCCTACGAGCAGTACTTC.

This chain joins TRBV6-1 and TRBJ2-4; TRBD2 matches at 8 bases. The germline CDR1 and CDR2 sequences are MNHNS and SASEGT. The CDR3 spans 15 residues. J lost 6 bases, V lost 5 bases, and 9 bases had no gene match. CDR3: CASSTGGAPGNIQYF. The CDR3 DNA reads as TGTGCCAGCAGTACGGGAGGGGCTCCCGGAAACATTCAGTACTTC.